Below are 7 T cell receptor beta chains sequenced from a single sample in a study of PD-L1 blockade in urothelial cancer (dated by TCRdb to the late 2010s). The time point label, as the study defines it: pretreatment peripheral blood. The library was built by means of the immunoSEQ multiplex PCR assay. TCRdb mirrors the immuneACCESS table, restricted to in-frame sequences. Some clones are absent from its copies; in checked studies, under half trace to an unresolved V gene, and the reason for the others is unknown. The sample table holds approximately 90,000 clones, of which about 83% were seen once. The biggest ten clones account for approximately 15% of the sample. Sequenced material: PBMCs, taken around atezolizumab (anti-PD-L1) treatment. The receptors stem from a man between 60 and 75 years old with urothelial cancer.

V usage is TRBV5-6 and J usage is TRBJ2-5, with D tentatively TRBD2 (5 bases). The V end lost 4 bases, the J end lost 2 bases, and 12 bases lay between the germline ends. Germline V lookup: CDR1 SGHDT, CDR2 YYEEEE. There are 14 residues in the CDR3. The CDR3 loop reads CASSRPDLQETQYF. CDR3 sequence (DNA): TGTGCCAGCAGCAGGCCGGACTTACAAGAGACCCAGTACTTC.

The rearrangement joins TRBV10-3 to TRBJ1-2; no clear D gene. The ends were cut back, 0 bases at V and 4 bases at J, with 6 bases in the middle. The CDR3 is 13 amino acids. Germline CDR1 reads ENHRY; CDR2 reads SYGVKD. CDR3 in amino acids: CAISESLSYGYTF. The CDR3 DNA sequence: TGTGCCATCAGTGAGTCGCTCAGCTATGGCTACACCTTC.

The chain is built from TRBV27 and TRBJ1-1; tentatively, D is TRBD1 (6 bases). CDR3 length: 13 amino acids. Trimming removed 9 bases from V and 10 bases from J, with 21 bases in between. Germline lookup yields CDR1 MNHEY and CDR2 SMNVEV (reference sequence). In DNA form, the CDR3 reads TGTGCCAGTAAACCGGGACACGCGAGTCGAGCTTTCTTT. It encodes CASKPGHASRAFF.

The J gene is TRBJ1-4, the V gene TRBV30; D is uncertain. Germline CDR1 and CDR2: GTSNPN and SVGIG (reference sequence). The CDR3 runs 13 residues. The CDR3 spells CATSRGANEKLFF. The CDR3 nucleotides read TGTGCTACTAGCCGCGGGGCTAATGAAAAACTGTTTTTT.

The chain recombines TRBV5-1 with TRBJ2-3; D unclear. Germline V gene data show CDR1 as SGHRS and CDR2 as YFSETQ. V was pared by 4 bases and J by 0 bases, with 12 bases between. This CDR3 has 15 residues. The CDR3 sequence is CASSPLRPSTDTQYF. CDR3 DNA: TGCGCCAGCAGCCCTCTGCGGCCTAGCACAGATACGCAGTATTTT.

For the CDR3, the DNA is TGTGCCAGCAGCTTAGTGAGGGTTCAGAACACTGAAGCTTTCTTT. Translating gives CASSLVRVQNTEAFF. The V gene is TRBV7-2, the J gene TRBJ1-1, with unresolved D. The germline V gene has CDR1 SGHTA and CDR2 FQGNSA. The CDR3 runs 15 residues. Trimming removed 1 base at V and 1 base at J, with 10 bases between.

V usage is TRBV6-6 and J usage is TRBJ2-2; D is uncertain. This CDR3 contains 11 residues. CDR1 MNHNY and CDR2 SVGAGI come from the germline V gene (reference sequence). Trimming removed 11 bases from V and 7 bases from J, with 11 bases in between. The CDR3 DNA sequence: TGTGCCTCGATCGGTAACGGGGAGCTGTTTTTT. Protein sequence: CASIGNGELFF.